This TCR beta chain emerged from a study of T-cell reconstitution after alpha-beta-depleted transplantation in children. Regarding the study as a whole: Surviving thymic progenitors and recipient T cells were the source of high TCRbeta diversity at day 60 in some patients. In patients about two months after transplant, alpha-beta T cells reportedly arose from several hundred expanded graft clones. Hyperexpanded clones declined; after one year, newly produced T cells mostly supplied diversity.

This clonotype was counted at least ten times. Its antigen is not identified. The authors prepared the TCRbeta library with unique molecular identifiers. One entry per CDR3 protein, called by TCRdb with MiXCR from the PCR reads. The table records 90,000 to 130,000 distinct CDR3 sequences, about a tenth of them present only once. The CDR3 consists of 19 residues. V was shortened by 0 bases and J by 3 bases, with 22 bases between the two germline ends. The V gene's germline CDR1 is SGHAT and CDR2 FQNNGV. The clonotype was recovered from a boy younger than 10 with acute lymphoblastic leukemia, due to receive a stem cell transplant. The J gene is TRBJ2-3, the V gene TRBV11-2, with D perhaps TRBD2 (6 bases). Source: PBMCs, taken before TCRalphabeta/CD19-depleted stem cell transplant. The CDR3 loop reads CASSLDRTLDWTTTDTQYF. The CDR3 nucleotides read TGTGCCAGCAGCTTAGATCGGACCCTTGACTGGACTACTACAGATACGCAGTATTTT.